This T cell receptor beta chain emerged from a study of identifying expanded T cells in peripheral blood (dated by TCRdb to between 2017 and 2020). At the level of the whole study: Technical replicates were generated by sequencing separate aliquots of the same genomic DNA pool, and four replicates were compared pairwise.

V lost 0 bases and J lost 2 bases; the stretch between them is 16 bases long. Reading from cysteine to phenylalanine, the CDR3 counts 17 amino acids. The kept DNA is CDR3 alone, 51 bases in frame from the first base. CDR1 and CDR2 were assigned from the germline V gene (reference sequence) as SGHNT and YYREEE. No immune events, such as infections, were documented for the healthy donors during the collection period. To calibrate time-dependent variance in a beta-binomial model of T-cell clone differential abundance, blood repertoires from healthy donors were used as a training cohort. The training cohort comprised approximately 10 healthy donors, 3 female and 7 male. An age range of roughly 25 to 65 years, with an average of around 44 years, was recorded for the donors. Whole blood was collected from each healthy donor at three time points spaced 2 to 3 weeks apart and obtained from a commercial supplier. For immunosequencing, genomic DNA was extracted from whole blood that had not been sorted.

Results and caveats for the whole study, not just this receptor: The binomial model flagged approximately 1.2 differentially abundant clones between technical replicates, compared with about 16 over about 2 weeks and 19 over around 4 weeks. For all healthy donors, the variance in clone template counts between two-week samples rose significantly as total template count increased. The authors expected biological variance in healthy repertoires might increase further over much longer intervals such as months to years. Across all healthy-donor time intervals, the beta-binomial model significantly lowered both the number of clones called differentially abundant and the false-positive rate.

TCRbeta CDR3 regions were profiled with the immunoSEQ Assay using bias-controlled multiplex PCR amplification of genomic DNA. Per the source publication's procedure: To quantify the absolute abundance of each unique TCRbeta CDR3 region, the sequences were collapsed and filtered. Differential abundance was tested with two models: a binomial (Fisher-equivalent) model and a beta-binomial model that adds time-dependent variance fitted from healthy donors. Clones with fewer than 5 combined templates were removed, and a clone was called differentially abundant if the clone's Benjamini-Hochberg FDR was below 0.01. Using the form v = (b*log(k)+a)^2, the beta-binomial variance was modeled as a function of the total template count across the two samples. TCRdb retrieved this table from immuneACCESS and kept in-frame rearrangements only. Not all clones are present; in checked studies, unresolved V genes account for under half, and no reason is known for the remainder. Clone size and the V and J calls come from that table; the DNA yielded D and trimming. Counted in this sample were about 91,000 clones; 88% of them appeared once. About 3.9% of the sample goes to the ten largest clones.

About this clone: Its binding antigen is unknown. No qualities accompany the bases; no much larger clone lies one base away.

Sequences were obtained from blood. The chain joins TRBV5-4 to TRBJ2-3; the D assignment is uncertain and may be TRBD1 or TRBD2, with 5 bases supporting each. The TCR was taken from a person aged 18 to 70 in good health. Here is the DNA: TGTGCCAGCAGCTTGGTGCCCCAGGGCGGGCCCACAGATACGCAGTATTTT. This is translated as CASSLVPQGGPTDTQYF.